This T cell receptor beta chain was captured in a study of blood T cell repertoires in COVID-19 (dated by TCRdb to 2020 to 2022). Concerning the study at large: Samples covering the acute and convalescent phases of COVID-19 were provided by collaborators in the United States, Italy and Spain. The dataset comprised deeply sampled blood TCRbeta repertoires from subjects exposed to, actively infected with, or recovered from COVID-19. Samples were obtained from the ongoing ImmuneRACE study (first 160 participants) and from about 1,300 subjects provided by 6 global collaborators. The prospective study material was composed of cDNA or gDNA derived from T cells, B-cell-depleted T cells, or PBMCs. Nearly every sample came with metadata listing a de-identified subject ID, COVID-19 status, age in years and sex. HLA class I and class II types, where available, came from metadata supplied by the sample provider rather than from assay-based typing. The repertoires were released in a freely available public database intended as a resource for research on the immune response to SARS-CoV-2.

Based on the germline V gene, the CDR1 and CDR2 sequences are SNHLY and FYNNEI. Trimming costs V 4 bases and J 3 bases, and their ends lie 11 bases apart. The cysteine opens and the phenylalanine closes a CDR3 of 14 amino acids. The read is trimmed to its CDR3 DNA, 42 bases read in frame from base 1. Study-level results and caveats: How much clinical and demographic metadata was included differed by source and by participant, and the metadata was provided uncurated.

This clone is a singleton in its sample. It has no known antigen specificity. The sample holds no much larger clone one base away, and base qualities are not on file. A second Seattle source provided samples from volunteer blood donors who had recovered from COVID-19. Each collaborating institution followed its own protocols to collect whole blood in K2EDTA tubes. For TCRbeta analysis, collaborators shipped samples in one of three forms: frozen whole blood, isolated PBMCs, or DNA extracted from either of those sample types. TCRbeta CDR3 regions were amplified from genomic DNA using the immunoSEQ Assay, a bias-controlled multiplex PCR. On the study's bioinformatics: Nucleated cell counts per sample were estimated from amplification of reference gene primers within the assay. Sequence reads were collapsed and filtered to measure the absolute abundance of every unique TCRbeta CDR3 rearrangement. For each sample, productive Simpson clonality was calculated as the square root of Simpson's diversity index across productive rearrangements. Here the immuneACCESS table is served through TCRdb, limited to in-frame sequences with V and J called. Missing clones are a known gap in these copies; in checked studies unresolved V genes cover under half, and the rest lacks a known reason. The D gene and trimming were derived from the DNA, and the V and J assignments and clone size from that table. This sample has 100,000 to 150,000 clones in its table, and less than 90% of those were observed once. The ten largest make up roughly 8% of the sample.

The sequenced sample consisted of peripheral blood. Recombination linked TRBV2 to TRBJ2-3; a tentative D match to TRBD1 spans 7 bases. This TCR derives from a man between 70 and 80 years old who had recovered from COVID-19. The DNA reads TGTGCCAGCAGTGTGCAGGGGGGTACAGATACGCAGTATTTT. This sequence encodes CASSVQGGTDTQYF.